This TCR beta chain was sequenced during a study of blood T cell repertoires in COVID-19 (dated by TCRdb to about 2020). Regarding the research as a whole: Samples from collaborators originated in the United States, Italy and Spain and spanned both the acute and convalescent phases of COVID-19. The repertoires were made available in a free public database intended to serve as a resource for research on the immune response to SARS-CoV-2. Deeply sampled blood TCRbeta repertoires from subjects exposed to, actively infected with, or recovered from COVID-19 were included in the dataset. Where available, HLA class I and class II types were taken from metadata supplied by the sample provider and were not determined by assay-based typing. The samples were drawn from two sources: the first 160 participants of the ongoing ImmuneRACE study, and 950 to 1,500 subjects contributed by 6 global collaborators. The sample metadata nearly always contained a de-identified subject ID, COVID-19 status, age in years and sex. The material from the prospective study consisted of cDNA or gDNA derived from T cells, B-cell-depleted T cells, or PBMCs. What the research found in general, with its limitations: Clinical and demographic metadata were provided uncurated, with the amount varying by source and participant.

A second Seattle source provided samples from volunteer blood donors who had recovered from COVID-19. Collaborating institutions collected whole blood in K2EDTA tubes following their own protocols. For TCRbeta analysis, collaborator samples were shipped as frozen whole blood, as isolated PBMCs, or as DNA extracted from either sample type. Points on this clone: Its antigen is unknown. Base qualities were left out, and no much larger clone turns up one base away.

TCRbeta CDR3 regions were amplified from genomic DNA by means of the immunoSEQ Assay, a bias-controlled multiplex PCR. On the authors' methods: Nucleated cell counts per sample were estimated from amplification of reference gene primers within the assay. To quantify the absolute abundance of each unique TCRbeta CDR3 rearrangement, sequence reads were collapsed and filtered. For each sample, productive Simpson clonality was calculated by taking the square root of Simpson's diversity index across productive rearrangements. The table comes from immuneACCESS by way of TCRdb, which keeps in-frame sequences with V and J called. Part of the clones is missing from these tables; in studies checked, under half for an unresolved V gene and the rest for unknown reasons. That table supplies the V and J calls and clone size; D and trimming were determined from the DNA. This sample has 110,000 or so clones in its table, and more than 70% of those were observed once. Under 9% of the sample is taken by the ten largest.

This sequence originates from a woman aged 70-85 years who had recovered from COVID-19. Sequenced material: peripheral blood.

For the CDR3, the sequence is CASSFARNYGYTF. DNA sequence: TGTGCCAGCAGCTTCGCGAGAAACTATGGCTACACCTTC. Recombination connected TRBV7-2 to TRBJ1-2; the D gene is unclear. The germline V gene yields SGHTA for CDR1 and FQGNSA for CDR2. The V and J ends are trimmed by 3 bases and 2 bases, leaving 7 bases between them. The CDR3 measures 13 amino acids from cysteine to phenylalanine. Of the read, only the CDR3 DNA is kept; its 39 bases are in frame from base 1.